A single sample is the source of the 12 T cell receptor beta chains below, sequenced in a study of blood T cells in healthy people across ages. Together with a sample-barcoded 5' primer, a J-beta primer mix was included in a second PCR lasting about 7 to 11 cycles. From the 5' RACE reads, TCRdb called clonotypes with MiXCR, one entry per CDR3 protein. Counted here are about 1.4 million distinct CDR3 sequences, 45% to 70% occurring once; the ten biggest clones make up roughly 7%. Sequenced: blood. Receptors were obtained from a man younger than 35 in good health.

The chain links TRBV7-9 to TRBJ1-1; no definite D call. The CDR3 has 10 amino acids. CDR1 and CDR2 (germline): SEHNR, FQNEAQ (reference sequence). CDR3 sequence reads: CSVYNTEAFF. In DNA form, the CDR3 reads TGTTCAGTATACAACACTGAAGCTTTCTTT.

The chain employs TRBV29-1 and TRBJ2-7; D may be TRBD1 (6 bases). CDR1 is SQVTM, CDR2 ANQGSEA, per germline. This CDR3 is 13 amino acids long. Trimming left V 4 bases short and J 0 bases short, with 10 bases between. This chain's CDR3 is CSVGTENSYEQYF. The CDR3 DNA reads as TGCAGCGTTGGGACAGAGAACTCCTACGAGCAGTACTTC.

This clonotype was recorded only once. J is TRBJ2-4 and V is TRBV20-1; 7 nucleotides align to TRBD1. J gave up 7 bases and V 5 bases, and 11 bases lay outside the gene matches. The CDR3 totals 14 residues. Germline V gene data show CDR1 as DFQATT and CDR2 as SNEGSKA (reference sequence). The DNA of the CDR3 is TGCAGTGCTTTTTTCCCGGGACAGATGAACATTCAGTACTTC. Translated, it gives CSAFFPGQMNIQYF.

The chain employs TRBV20-1 and TRBJ2-5, with D possibly TRBD1 on 5 matching bases. The CDR3 is 12 amino acids. Germline CDR1 reads DFQATT; CDR2 reads SNEGSKA (reference sequence). CDR3 nucleotide sequence: TGCAGCGGACACCCCTTCCAAGAGACCCAGTACTTC. Protein sequence: CSGHPFQETQYF.

The CDR3 DNA reads as TGCAGCGTCCTGGGACAGGGGTTCTATGGCTACACCTTC. It encodes CSVLGQGFYGYTF. The chain carries TRBV29-1 and TRBJ1-2; TRBD1 agrees at 10 bases. Trimming cost V 6 bases and J 4 bases; bases outside gene matches: 5. CDR3 length: 13 amino acids. From germline, CDR1 is SQVTM and CDR2 ANQGSEA.

The chain carries TRBV29-1 and TRBJ2-1, with a weak D call TRBD1 (6 bases). The J call is in doubt because the DNA end fits TRBJ2-7 better. The germline V gene encodes CDR1 SQVTM and CDR2 ANQGSEA. The CDR3 covers 13 residues. CDR3 protein: CSASVGAYNEQYF. For the CDR3, the DNA is TGCAGCGCGTCGGTGGGGGCCTACAATGAGCAGTACTTC.

On this clonotype: A read error may be the cause here, since a much bigger clone is one base away. The chain couples TRBV27 to TRBJ2-1; 11 nucleotides line up with TRBD1. The germline gives CDR1 MNHEY, CDR2 SMNVEV (reference sequence). The CDR3 contains 15 residues. The CDR3 region has the DNA TGTGCCGGCAGTTCAGGGACAGGGGGCTACAATGAGCAGTTCTTC. This sequence encodes CAGSSGTGGYNEQFF.

This clonotype was observed a few times. The V gene is TRBV4-1, the J gene TRBJ2-7; the D gene is possibly TRBD2 (5 bases). Trimming cost V 0 bases and J 4 bases, with 13 bases left between them. The CDR3 is 15 residues long. Germline-derived CDR1 and CDR2 are MGHRA and YSYEKL. The CDR3 loop is CASSQDPGGLYEQYF. The DNA for the CDR3 is TGCGCCAGCAGCCAAGATCCAGGCGGGTTATACGAGCAGTACTTC.

This clonotype was picked up a small number of times. The rearrangement links TRBV5-1 to TRBJ2-1; D is unclear. The CDR3 sequence is 17 residues long. Germline values: CDR1 SGHRS, CDR2 YFSETQ. V lost 4 bases to trimming and J lost 0 bases, with 17 bases between them. DNA for the CDR3: TGCGCCAGCAGCGTAGGACCGCTAAAGAGCTCCTACAATGAGCAGTTCTTC. Translation gives CASSVGPLKSSYNEQFF.

On this clonotype: At one end the junction does not follow the germline gene, possibly because of a read error. The CDR3 nucleotides are TGCGCCAGCAGCCAAAGGGAAGCCAAAAACATTCGGTACTTC. It yields the protein CASSQREAKNIRYF. The V call is TRBV4-1, the J call TRBJ2-4; D unclear. Per germline, CDR1 MGHRA and CDR2 YSYEKL. This CDR3 is built from 14 residues.

This clonotype was seen more than once but under ten times. The V gene is TRBV9, the J gene TRBJ2-4, with D possibly being TRBD2 (5 bases). The DNA end favors TRBJ2-7, so the J call may be wrong. This CDR3 is built from 15 residues. Germline CDR1 reads SGDLS; CDR2 reads YYNGEE. The CDR3 nucleotides read TGTGCCAGCAGCGTAGAGGGCAGACCAGGAGGCGAGCAGTACTTC. Its protein is CASSVEGRPGGEQYF.

The chain recombines TRBV6-2 or TRBV6-3 with TRBJ2-5, with D uncertain. The CDR3 totals 14 residues. The V and J ends lost 1 base and 0 bases respectively, with 6 bases between them. Germline V lookup: CDR1 MNHEY, CDR2 SVGEGT. The CDR3 spells CASSYFLDQETQYF. Here the CDR3 DNA reads TGTGCCAGCAGTTACTTCCTGGACCAAGAGACCCAGTACTTC.